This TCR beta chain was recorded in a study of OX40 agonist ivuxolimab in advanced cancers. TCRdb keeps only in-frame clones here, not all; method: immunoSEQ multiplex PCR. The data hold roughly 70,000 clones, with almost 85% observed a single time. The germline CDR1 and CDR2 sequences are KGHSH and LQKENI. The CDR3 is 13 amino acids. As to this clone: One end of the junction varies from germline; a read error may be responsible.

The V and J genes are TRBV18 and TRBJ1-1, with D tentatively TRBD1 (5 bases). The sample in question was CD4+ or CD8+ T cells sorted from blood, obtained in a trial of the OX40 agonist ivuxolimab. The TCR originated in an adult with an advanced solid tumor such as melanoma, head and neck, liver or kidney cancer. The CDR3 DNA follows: TGTGCCAGCTCAGGGGGGGTGAATACTGAAGCTTTCTTT. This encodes CASSGGVNTEAFF.